Listed below are T cell receptor beta chains from one sample, sequenced in a study of cytomegalovirus exposure and HLA in healthy donors. Profiled with immunoSEQ multiplex PCR; TCRdb holds only in-frame clones, not every one. The data show approximately 140,000 clones, roughly four fifths seen once. The sample consisted of PBMCs. The receptors stem from a young man in good health and CMV-seropositive. Both conserved end residues are part of each CDR3. A D gene is named only where the DNA matches it firmly. Clone size, where shown, is once, few, many, or a class for clones that have expanded.

TRBJ1-1 once TRBV28 - CASSVGGGGGTEAFF TGTGCCAGCAGTGTGGGGGGGGGAGGAGGTACTGAAGCTTTCTTT
TRBJ2-7 - TRBV28 - CASSLGPVYEQYF TGTGCCAGCAGTTTAGGCCCTGTTTACGAGCAGTACTTC
TRBJ1-1 - TRBV7-9 - CSSSLAVRGNTEAFF TGTTCCAGCAGCTTAGCGGTCAGGGGGAACACTGAAGCTTTCTTT
TRBJ2-2 few TRBV6-1 TRBD1 CASSNRQGAGELFF TGTGCCAGCAGTAACCGACAGGGGGCCGGGGAGCTGTTTTTT
TRBJ2-2 once TRBV4-2 TRBD1 CASSTVTGGLGSYSGELFF TGTGCCAGCAGCACTGTCACAGGGGGACTCGGGAGCTACTCCGGGGAGCTGTTTTTT
TRBJ1-5 - TRBV27 - CASSPGANQPQHF TGTGCCAGCAGCCCAGGGGCCAATCAGCCCCAGCATTTT
TRBJ2-7 - TRBV5-1 - CASSSDMLSYEQYF TGCGCCAGCAGTTCGGACATGCTCTCCTACGAGCAGTACTTC
TRBJ1-6 once TRBV27 TRBD1 CASRITGGYLSPLHF TGTGCCAGCAGGATAACAGGGGGGTATCTTTCACCCCTCCACTTT
TRBJ2-5 - TRBV2 TRBD2 CASSVPGLAGDVRETQYF TGTGCCAGCAGTGTACCGGGACTAGCGGGAGACGTAAGAGAGACCCAGTACTTC
TRBJ2-1 - TRBV2 TRBD2 CASSLAGWNEQFF TGTGCCAGCAGCTTAGCGGGATGGAATGAGCAGTTCTTC
TRBJ1-1 - TRBV5-1 TRBD1 CASSLGGWTGKGTEAFF TGCGCCAGCAGCTTGGGGGGCTGGACAGGTAAAGGCACTGAAGCTTTCTTT
TRBJ1-1 - TRBV28 - CASRLGARNTEAFF TGTGCCAGCCGCCTGGGGGCGCGGAACACTGAAGCTTTCTTT
TRBJ2-3 - TRBV5-1 - CASSSNLPRRGSTDTQYF TGCGCCAGCAGCTCGAACCTTCCCCGTCGGGGGAGCACAGATACGCAGTATTTT
TRBJ1-2 few TRBV28 TRBD1 CASSLPGQQFYGYTF TGTGCCAGCAGTTTACCGGGACAGCAATTCTATGGCTACACCTTC
TRBJ2-1 - TRBV28 TRBD2 CASSSRAGGPYNEQFF TGTGCCAGCAGTTCAAGAGCGGGAGGCCCCTACAATGAGCAGTTCTTC
TRBJ1-5 - TRBV6-5 - CASSAGKSNQPQHF TGTGCCAGCTCAGCAGGGAAATCCAATCAGCCCCAGCATTTT
TRBJ2-3 - TRBV29-1 TRBD1 CSVQQGAVRTDTQYF TGCAGCGTCCAACAGGGGGCGGTGAGGACAGATACGCAGTATTTT
TRBJ1-2 - TRBV5-1 - CASSLRDTLYTF TGCGCCAGCAGCTTGAGGGACACGCTTTACACCTTC
TRBJ2-7 - TRBV25-1 - CASTVTQRGLTYEQYF TGTGCCAGCACAGTGACGCAACGGGGACTTACCTACGAGCAGTACTTC
TRBJ1-4 - TRBV28 TRBD1 CASSPRDRVITNEKLFF TGTGCCAGCAGTCCTAGGGACAGAGTCATAACTAATGAAAAACTGTTTTTT
TRBJ2-3 - TRBV21-1 - CASSKASGSQHTQYF TGTGCCAGCAGCAAAGCTAGCGGGAGTCAACATACGCAGTATTTT
TRBJ2-5 - TRBV15 - CATSRILLETQYF TGTGCCACCAGCAGAATACTATTAGAGACCCAGTACTTC
TRBJ1-2 - TRBV5-6 TRBD1 CASSLEGADYGYTF TGTGCCAGCAGCTTGGAGGGGGCAGACTATGGCTACACCTTC
TRBJ2-1 - TRBV4-1 - CASSPERGNEQFF TGCGCCAGCAGCCCGGAAAGGGGCAATGAGCAGTTCTTC
TRBJ2-7 - TRBV4-1 TRBD2 CASSQRFLAGGNSYEQYF TGCGCCAGCAGCCAAAGATTTCTAGCGGGAGGCAACTCCTACGAGCAGTACTTC
TRBJ1-3 once TRBV19 - CASSRGVDGNTIYF TGTGCCAGTAGTCGAGGAGTTGATGGAAACACCATATATTTT
TRBJ2-6 - TRBV4-1 - CASSQDGESGANVLTF TGCGCCAGCAGCCAAGACGGTGAATCTGGGGCCAACGTCCTGACTTTC
TRBJ2-1 - TRBV7-9 - CASSSSRGSSYNEQFF TGTGCCAGCAGCTCGTCTCGGGGAAGCTCCTACAATGAGCAGTTCTTC
TRBJ1-4 - TRBV5-1 TRBD1 CASSGGQGGEKLFF TGCGCCAGCAGCGGGGGACAGGGTGGCGAAAAACTGTTTTTT
TRBJ2-1 - TRBV11-1 - CASSRGTRGEQFF TGTGCCAGCAGCCGCGGGACTCGTGGTGAGCAGTTCTTC
TRBJ2-7 - TRBV11-2 TRBD1 CASSLWSPIPDRDRSEQYF TGTGCCAGCAGCTTATGGTCCCCAATCCCAGACAGGGATAGGTCCGAGCAGTACTTC
TRBJ1-5 - TRBV28 TRBD1 CASREQGYINQPQHF TGTGCCAGCAGAGAACAGGGGTACATCAATCAGCCCCAGCATTTT
TRBJ2-7 once TRBV4-2 - CASSQDETGSYEQYF TGTGCCAGCAGCCAAGATGAAACGGGGTCCTACGAGCAGTACTTC
TRBJ2-7 once TRBV5-5 TRBD1 CASSSGPGTGLTYEQYF TGTGCCAGCAGCTCAGGTCCCGGGACAGGGTTAACCTACGAGCAGTACTTC
TRBJ1-1 - TRBV6-6 - CASSYVAGQYGAFF TGTGCCAGCAGTTATGTGGCAGGGCAGTATGGAGCTTTCTTT
TRBJ2-7 - TRBV30 TRBD2 CAWSVIAGGRGYRYEQYF TGTGCCTGGAGTGTAATAGCGGGAGGGCGAGGATACAGGTACGAGCAGTACTTC
TRBJ2-7 - TRBV5-5 TRBD1 CASSLGTGTYEQYF TGTGCCAGCAGCTTAGGGACAGGAACCTACGAGCAGTACTTC
TRBJ1-1 few TRBV6-5 - CASRNLYRSEAFF TGTGCCAGCAGAAATTTATACAGGTCTGAAGCTTTCTTT
TRBJ2-7 - TRBV29-1 TRBD1 CSMKDRVYEQYF TGCAGCATGAAAGACAGGGTCTACGAGCAGTACTTC
TRBJ1-2 few TRBV27 TRBD1 CASNLSGGAYGYTF TGTGCCAGCAACTTGTCAGGGGGAGCCTATGGCTACACCTTC
TRBJ1-5 - TRBV10-3 - CAISGSSNQPQHF TGTGCCATCAGCGGGAGTAGCAATCAGCCCCAGCATTTT
TRBJ2-1 - TRBV7-3 TRBD1 CASSSTGAAYNEQFF TGTGCCAGCAGCTCCACAGGGGCGGCCTACAATGAGCAGTTCTTC
TRBJ1-2 - TRBV19 - CASSIRSGVNGYTF TGTGCCAGTAGTATACGGTCAGGGGTTAATGGCTACACCTTC
TRBJ1-1 - TRBV28 - CASSLWGWNTEAFF TGTGCCAGCAGTTTATGGGGCTGGAACACTGAAGCTTTCTTT
TRBJ2-3 - TRBV5-1 TRBD2 CASSLTSGVRVDTQYF TGCGCCAGCAGCTTGACTAGCGGGGTGAGGGTAGATACGCAGTATTTT
TRBJ2-4 - TRBV19 TRBD1 CASLGQGLAKNIQYF TGTGCCAGTCTCGGACAGGGATTAGCCAAAAACATTCAGTACTTC
TRBJ2-1 - TRBV5-6 - CASSFSQNEQFF TGTGCCAGCAGTTTCTCGCAGAATGAGCAGTTCTTC
TRBJ2-7 - TRBV28 TRBD1 CASSLRDRPYEQYF TGTGCCAGCAGTTTACGGGACAGGCCTTACGAGCAGTACTTC
TRBJ2-7 once TRBV4-1 - CASSRPTGPSYEQYF TGCGCCAGCAGCCGGCCGACAGGTCCATCCTACGAGCAGTACTTC
TRBJ1-1 - TRBV6-5 TRBD1 CASSWDRGGTEAFF TGTGCCAGCAGCTGGGACAGGGGGGGCACTGAAGCTTTCTTT
TRBJ2-7 - TRBV6-5 - CASRAGLEQYF TGTGCCAGCCGGGCGGGGCTCGAGCAGTACTTC
TRBJ2-7 - TRBV2 TRBD1 CARDRGNEQYF TGTGCCAGGGACAGGGGAAACGAGCAGTACTTC
TRBJ1-4 - TRBV28 - CASTYRDRRVEKLFF TGTGCCAGCACTTACAGGGATAGGCGAGTTGAAAAACTGTTTTTT
TRBJ1-4 - TRBV15 TRBD1 CATSRPLGYGQGEKLFF TGTGCCACCAGCAGACCTTTGGGGTATGGACAGGGTGAAAAACTGTTTTTT